This T cell receptor beta chain originates from a study of blood T cell repertoires in COVID-19. Study background: From the United States, Italy and Spain came samples of acute and convalescent COVID-19.

The CDR3 has 14 amino acids. Germline CDR1 and CDR2: MNHEY and SMNVEV (reference sequence). V dropped 3 bases and J dropped 5; count of bases not matched to a gene: 2. Assay: immunoSEQ multiplex PCR; the TCRdb copy retains only in-frame clones and omits some. Among over 120,000 clones, 85% were seen once, and the ten largest hold less than 3.5%. The chain has TRBV27 and TRBJ2-5, with 11 bases identical to TRBD2. The specimen sequenced was peripheral blood. The source is a human donor with acute or convalescent COVID-19. The donor label of this sample is uncertain. The CDR3 DNA is TGTGCCAGCAGTTTTTCTAGCGGGGGGGAGACCCAGTACTTC. Protein: CASSFSSGGETQYF.